These 12 T cell receptor beta chains came from one sample sequenced in a study of control samples from healthy donors and cancer patients. Only in-frame clones appear in the TCRdb table, and some are missing; sequencing was by immunoSEQ multiplex PCR. The sample includes over 150,000 clones, around 92% of them seen just once. Material for sequencing was blood. These TCRs come from a woman aged 40 to 55 in good health.

The chain joins TRBV7-2 to TRBJ2-1; no firm D call. CDR3 length equals 14 residues. Deletions cut 5 bases from V and 4 bases from J, with 12 bases between. CDR1 and CDR2 from the germline V gene are SGHTA and FQGNSA. CDR3 nucleotides: TGTGCCAGCAGCCCCACGTTCGGGTACAATGAGCAGTTCTTC. It codes for CASSPTFGYNEQFF.

This clone has a handful of counts. This chain connects TRBV27 to TRBJ1-5; D is undetermined. V lost 3 bases to trimming and J lost 3 bases, with 6 bases between them. Germline V CDR1 and CDR2: MNHEY, SMNVEV (reference sequence). The CDR3 has 13 amino acids. The CDR3 sequence: CASSFAYNQPQHF. In DNA form, the CDR3 reads TGTGCCAGCAGTTTCGCCTACAATCAGCCCCAGCATTTT.

In this sample, this clone turned up once. The rearrangement joins TRBV29-1 to TRBJ1-2, with 7 nucleotides matching TRBD1. The germline V gene has CDR1 SQVTM and CDR2 ANQGSEA. V lost 6 bases, J lost 5 bases, and 9 bases stayed unmatched. The CDR3 sequence is 13 residues long. CDR3 coding DNA: TGCAGCGTAGGAGGTGGGACAGCTTATGGCTACACCTTC. Amino acids: CSVGGGTAYGYTF. Together with reference TRBV29-1 and TRBJ1-2, the CDR3 gives the full variable domain: SAVISQKPSRDICQRGTSLTIQCQVDSQVTMMFWYRQQPGQSLTLIATANQGSEATYESGFVIDKFPISRPNLTFSTLTVSNMSPEDSSIYLCSVGGGTAYGYTFGSGTRLTVV.

The sample holds a few counts of this clone. The rearrangement links TRBV18 to TRBJ1-1; possibly TRBD1 for D (6 bases). The germline V gene encodes CDR1 KGHSH and CDR2 LQKENI. Trimming left V 3 bases short and J 6 bases short, with 11 bases between. The CDR3 spans 13 residues. This chain's CDR3 is CASSPGGDAEAFF. For the CDR3, the DNA is TGTGCCAGCTCACCCGGGGGCGACGCTGAAGCTTTCTTT.

Here the CDR3 DNA reads TGTGCCAGCAGCCCCCGAGGTGGTCGGGGTCAGCCCCAGCATTTT. As protein: CASSPRGGRGQPQHF. The V gene is TRBV9, the J gene TRBJ1-5; D unresolved. Germline loops: CDR1 SGDLS, CDR2 YYNGEE. The CDR3 totals 15 residues. V was pared by 4 bases and J by 6 bases, with 17 bases between.

V is TRBV11-1 and J is TRBJ2-7; no clear D gene. There are 13 residues in the CDR3. Trimming took off 1 base at V and 2 bases at J, with 6 bases between the two ends. Germline V gene data show CDR1 as SGHAT and CDR2 as FQDESV (reference sequence). The DNA for the CDR3 is TGTGCCAGCAGCTTAGATCCAACCTACGAGCAGTACTTC. The encoded protein is CASSLDPTYEQYF.

J is TRBJ2-1 and V is TRBV5-4; D unclear. This CDR3 region has 11 residues. Trimming shortened V by 3 bases and J by 4 bases, and 2 bases separated the two germline ends. Per germline, CDR1 SGHNT and CDR2 YYREEE (reference sequence). The CDR3 DNA follows: TGTGCCAGCAGCTATTACAATGAGCAGTTCTTC. Amino acids: CASSYYNEQFF.

Here the CDR3 reads CASSPEAGGSTDTQYF. The CDR3, as DNA: TGCGCCAGCAGCCCCGAAGCGGGGGGTAGCACAGATACGCAGTATTTT. The J gene is TRBJ2-3, the V gene TRBV4-1; TRBD2 matches at 9 bases. The CDR3 extends over 16 amino acids. V was clipped by 4 bases and J by 0 bases; unmatched bases: 5. The germline V gene has CDR1 MGHRA and CDR2 YSYEKL.

The chain uses TRBV7-9 and TRBJ2-7; D may be TRBD2 (6 bases). Germline CDR1 SEHNR, CDR2 FQNEAQ (reference sequence). The CDR3 runs to 15 residues. The V and J ends lost 5 bases and 3 bases respectively, with 17 bases between them. The CDR3 DNA sequence: TGTGCCAGCAGCCACGGGCGGGGTCGAAACTACGAGCAGTACTTC. Encoded protein: CASSHGRGRNYEQYF.

The J gene is TRBJ1-2, the V gene TRBV19, with unresolved D. The CDR3 covers 13 residues. V dropped 9 bases and J dropped 8 bases, with 19 bases sitting between them. CDR1 and CDR2 from the germline V gene are LNHDA and SQIVND (reference sequence). The CDR3 coding sequence is TGTGCCAGCCACGTACCCATGGGATACGGCTACACCTTC. Its protein product is CASHVPMGYGYTF.

This chain links TRBV5-1 with TRBJ1-1; 7 nucleotides line up with TRBD1. The CDR3 has 13 residues. Germline V gene lookup returns CDR1 SGHRS and CDR2 YFSETQ. J was trimmed by 4 bases and V by 5 bases; bases with no gene match: 5. The CDR3 reads CASRDPGGTEAFF. CDR3 sequence (DNA): TGCGCCAGCAGGGATCCAGGGGGCACTGAAGCTTTCTTT.

The chain recombines TRBV29-1 with TRBJ1-1; 8 bases map to TRBD1. Trimming removed 2 bases from V and 4 bases from J; junction bases left unmatched: 6. Germline assignment: CDR1 SQVTM and CDR2 ANQGSEA. The CDR3 is 14 amino acids. The CDR3 DNA sequence: TGCAGCGTTGAAAGGAACAGGGGGGCCACTGAAGCTTTCTTT. Amino acid sequence: CSVERNRGATEAFF.